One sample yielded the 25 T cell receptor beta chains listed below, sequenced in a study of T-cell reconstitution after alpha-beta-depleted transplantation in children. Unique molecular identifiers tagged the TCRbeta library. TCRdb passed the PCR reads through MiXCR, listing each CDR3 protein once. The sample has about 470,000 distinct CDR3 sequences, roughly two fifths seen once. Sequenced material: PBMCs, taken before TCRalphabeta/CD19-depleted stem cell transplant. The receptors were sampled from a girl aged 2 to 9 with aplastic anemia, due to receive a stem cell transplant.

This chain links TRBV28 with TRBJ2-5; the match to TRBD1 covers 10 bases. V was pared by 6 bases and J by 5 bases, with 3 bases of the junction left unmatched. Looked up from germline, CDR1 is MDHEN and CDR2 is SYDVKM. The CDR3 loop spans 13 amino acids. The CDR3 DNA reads TGTGCCAGCAGGGTGACAGGGGGCGAGACCCAGTACTTC. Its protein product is CASRVTGGETQYF.

For the CDR3, the DNA is TGTGCCAGCTCACCACTCGTGAGGTTTGACACCGGGGAGCTGTTTTTT. This sequence encodes CASSPLVRFDTGELFF. The genes are TRBV18 and TRBJ2-2; D is ambiguous. The CDR3 is 16 amino acids. Germline lookup yields CDR1 KGHSH and CDR2 LQKENI. V lost 1 base to trimming and J lost 3 bases, with 12 bases between them.

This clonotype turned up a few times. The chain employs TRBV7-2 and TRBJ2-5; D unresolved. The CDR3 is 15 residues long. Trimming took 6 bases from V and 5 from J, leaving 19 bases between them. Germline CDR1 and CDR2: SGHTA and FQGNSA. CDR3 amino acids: CASSFVGSPRETQYF. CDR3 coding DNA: TGTGCCAGCAGTTTCGTCGGCTCCCCCCGGGAGACCCAGTACTTC.

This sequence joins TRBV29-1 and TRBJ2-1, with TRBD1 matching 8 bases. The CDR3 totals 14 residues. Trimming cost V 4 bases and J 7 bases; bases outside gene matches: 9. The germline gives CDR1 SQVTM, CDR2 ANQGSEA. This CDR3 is CSVGPGGDWNEQFF. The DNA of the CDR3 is TGCAGCGTTGGGCCAGGGGGCGATTGGAATGAGCAGTTCTTC.

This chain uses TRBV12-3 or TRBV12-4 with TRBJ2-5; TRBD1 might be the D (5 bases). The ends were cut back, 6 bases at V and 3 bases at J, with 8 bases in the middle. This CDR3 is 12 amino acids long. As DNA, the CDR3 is TGTGCCAGCAGAATAGGGGAAGAGACCCAGTACTTC. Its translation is CASRIGEETQYF.

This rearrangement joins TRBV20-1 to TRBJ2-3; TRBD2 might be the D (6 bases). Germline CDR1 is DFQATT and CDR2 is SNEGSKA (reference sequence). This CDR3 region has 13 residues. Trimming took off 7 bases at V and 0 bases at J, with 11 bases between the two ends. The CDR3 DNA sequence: TGCAGTGAATTAGCGGTTAGCACAGATACGCAGTATTTT. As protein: CSELAVSTDTQYF.

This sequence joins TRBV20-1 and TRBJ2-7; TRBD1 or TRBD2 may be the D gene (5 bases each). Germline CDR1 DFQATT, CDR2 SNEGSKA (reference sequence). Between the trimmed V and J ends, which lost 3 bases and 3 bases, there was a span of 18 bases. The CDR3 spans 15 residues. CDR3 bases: TGCAGTGCTAGCCGATCGGGACCGCTAGACTACGAGCAGTACTTC. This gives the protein CSASRSGPLDYEQYF.

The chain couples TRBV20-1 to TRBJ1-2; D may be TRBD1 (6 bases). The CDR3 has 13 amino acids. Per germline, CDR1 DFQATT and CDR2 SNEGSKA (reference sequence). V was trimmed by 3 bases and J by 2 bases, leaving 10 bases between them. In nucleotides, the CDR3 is TGCAGTGCTAGTCACAGGGCCAACTATGGCTACACCTTC. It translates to CSASHRANYGYTF.

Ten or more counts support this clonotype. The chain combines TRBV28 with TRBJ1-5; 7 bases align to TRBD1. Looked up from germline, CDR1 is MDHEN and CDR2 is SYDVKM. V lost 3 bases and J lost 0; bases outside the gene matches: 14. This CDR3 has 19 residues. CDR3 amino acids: CASSLPPGTAFYSNQPQHF. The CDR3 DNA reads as TGTGCCAGCAGTTTGCCCCCCGGGACAGCGTTCTATAGCAATCAGCCCCAGCATTTT.

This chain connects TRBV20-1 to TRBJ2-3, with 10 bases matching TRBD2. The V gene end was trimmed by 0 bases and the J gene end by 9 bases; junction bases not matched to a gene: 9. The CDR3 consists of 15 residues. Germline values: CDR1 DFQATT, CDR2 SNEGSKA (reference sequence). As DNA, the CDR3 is TGCAGTGCTAGAGACCCAGCGGGAGGGTCGGGGACGCAGTATTTT. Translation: CSARDPAGGSGTQYF.

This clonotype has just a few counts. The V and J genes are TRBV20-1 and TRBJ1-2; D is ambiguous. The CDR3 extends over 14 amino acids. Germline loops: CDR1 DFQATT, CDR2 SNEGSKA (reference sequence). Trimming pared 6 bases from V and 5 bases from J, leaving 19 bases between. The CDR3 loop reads CSAPSEGTEYGYTF. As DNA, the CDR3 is TGCAGTGCCCCGTCGGAGGGAACAGAATATGGCTACACCTTC.

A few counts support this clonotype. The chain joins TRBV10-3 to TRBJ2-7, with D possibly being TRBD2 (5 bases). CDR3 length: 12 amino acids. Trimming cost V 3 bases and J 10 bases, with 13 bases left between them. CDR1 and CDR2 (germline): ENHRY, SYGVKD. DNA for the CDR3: TGTGCCATCAGTGACCCGGGGTCAGTTCAGTACTTC. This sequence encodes CAISDPGSVQYF.

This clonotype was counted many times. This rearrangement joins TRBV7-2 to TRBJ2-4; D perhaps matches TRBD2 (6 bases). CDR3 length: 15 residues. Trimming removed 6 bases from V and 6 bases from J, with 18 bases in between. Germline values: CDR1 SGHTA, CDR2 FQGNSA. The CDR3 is CASSSGLGRGNIQYF. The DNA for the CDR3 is TGTGCCAGCAGTTCGGGACTTGGGAGAGGAAACATTCAGTACTTC.

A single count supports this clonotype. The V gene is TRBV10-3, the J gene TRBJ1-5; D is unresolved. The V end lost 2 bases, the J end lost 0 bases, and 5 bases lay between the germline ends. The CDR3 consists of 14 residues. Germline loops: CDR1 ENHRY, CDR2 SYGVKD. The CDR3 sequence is CAISEGHSNQPQHF. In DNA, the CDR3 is TGTGCCATCAGTGAGGGGCATAGCAATCAGCCCCAGCATTTT.

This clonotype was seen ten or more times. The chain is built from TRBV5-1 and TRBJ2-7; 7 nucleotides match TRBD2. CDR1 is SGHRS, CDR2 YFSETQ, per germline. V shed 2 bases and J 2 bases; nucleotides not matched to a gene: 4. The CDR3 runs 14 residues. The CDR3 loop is CASSFEGGTYEQYF. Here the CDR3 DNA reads TGCGCCAGCAGCTTCGAGGGAGGGACCTACGAGCAGTACTTC.

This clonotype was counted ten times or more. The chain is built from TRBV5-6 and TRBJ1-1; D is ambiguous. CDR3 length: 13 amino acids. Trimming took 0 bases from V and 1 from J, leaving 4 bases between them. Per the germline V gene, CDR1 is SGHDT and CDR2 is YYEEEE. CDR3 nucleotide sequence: TGTGCCAGCAGCTTGGCACCGAACACTGAAGCTTTCTTT. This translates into CASSLAPNTEAFF.

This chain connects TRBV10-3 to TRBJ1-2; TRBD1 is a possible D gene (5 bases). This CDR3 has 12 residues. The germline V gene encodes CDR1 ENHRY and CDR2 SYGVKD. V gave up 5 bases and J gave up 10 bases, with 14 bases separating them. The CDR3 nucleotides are TGTGCCATCAGTCGACAGTTGAAAGACTACACCTTC. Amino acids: CAISRQLKDYTF.

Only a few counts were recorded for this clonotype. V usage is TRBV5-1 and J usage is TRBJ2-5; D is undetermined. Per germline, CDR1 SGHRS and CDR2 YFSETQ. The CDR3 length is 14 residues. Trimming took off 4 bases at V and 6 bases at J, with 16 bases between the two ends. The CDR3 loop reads CASSPEKGTKTQYF. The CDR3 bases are TGCGCCAGCAGCCCCGAGAAGGGAACGAAGACCCAGTACTTC.

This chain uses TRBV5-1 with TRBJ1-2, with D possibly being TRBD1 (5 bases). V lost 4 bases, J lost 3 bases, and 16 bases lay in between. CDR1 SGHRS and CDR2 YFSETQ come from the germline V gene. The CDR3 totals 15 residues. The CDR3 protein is CASSPLGQGDYGYTF. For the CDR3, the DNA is TGCGCCAGCAGCCCCCTTGGCCAGGGAGACTATGGCTACACCTTC.

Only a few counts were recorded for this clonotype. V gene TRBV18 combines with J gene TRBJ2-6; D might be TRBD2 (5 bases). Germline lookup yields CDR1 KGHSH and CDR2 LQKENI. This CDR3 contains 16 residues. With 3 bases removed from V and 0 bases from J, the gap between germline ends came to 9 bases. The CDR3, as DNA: TGTGCCAGCTCACCCGGCAGCGGCTCTGGGGCCAACGTCCTGACTTTC. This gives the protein CASSPGSGSGANVLTF.

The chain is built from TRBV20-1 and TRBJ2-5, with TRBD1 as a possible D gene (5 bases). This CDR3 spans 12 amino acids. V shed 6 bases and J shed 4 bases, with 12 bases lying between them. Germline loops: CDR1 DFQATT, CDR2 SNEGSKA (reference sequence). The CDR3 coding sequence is TGCAGTGCGCAGGGCCAGATAGAGACCCAGTACTTC. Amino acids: CSAQGQIETQYF.

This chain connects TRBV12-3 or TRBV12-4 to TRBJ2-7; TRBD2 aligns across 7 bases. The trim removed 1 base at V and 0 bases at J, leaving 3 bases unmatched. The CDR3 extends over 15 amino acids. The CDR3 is CASSLGRGSSYEQYF. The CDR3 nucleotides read TGTGCCAGCAGTTTAGGGCGGGGGTCCTCCTACGAGCAGTACTTC.

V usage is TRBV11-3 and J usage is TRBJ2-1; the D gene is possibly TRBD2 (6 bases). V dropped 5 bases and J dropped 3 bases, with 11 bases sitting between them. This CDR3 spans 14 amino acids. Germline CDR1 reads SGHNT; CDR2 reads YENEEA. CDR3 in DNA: TGTGCCAGCAGCCGGGACTCCTACTACAATGAGCAGTTCTTC. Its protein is CASSRDSYYNEQFF.

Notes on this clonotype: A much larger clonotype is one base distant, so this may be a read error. The CDR3 here is CASSWGQTYEQYF. CDR3 coding DNA: TGTGCCAGCAGTTGGGGGCAGACCTACGAGCAGTACTTC. This chain joins TRBV6-5 and TRBJ2-7; tentatively, D is TRBD1 (6 bases). Germline V lookup: CDR1 MNHEY, CDR2 SVGAGI. The V and J ends lost 4 bases and 2 bases respectively, with 9 bases between them. CDR3 length: 13 amino acids.

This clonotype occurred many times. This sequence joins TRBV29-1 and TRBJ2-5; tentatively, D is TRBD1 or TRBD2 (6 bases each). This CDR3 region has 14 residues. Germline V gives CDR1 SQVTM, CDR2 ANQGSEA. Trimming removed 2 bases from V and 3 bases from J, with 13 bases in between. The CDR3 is CSVERGEREETQYF. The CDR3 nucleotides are TGCAGCGTTGAAAGGGGGGAGCGAGAAGAGACCCAGTACTTC.